What follows describes a single T cell receptor beta chain. The data derive from a study of blood T cell repertoires in COVID-19. In the study overall: Collection of acute and convalescent COVID-19 samples took place in the United States, Italy and Spain.

Generated by immunoSEQ multiplex PCR, the TCRdb table keeps only in-frame clones and is missing some. This table holds about 160,000 clones, approximately 92% found once. Germline CDR1 MNHNY, CDR2 SVGAGI (reference sequence). The CDR3 runs to 14 residues. V lost 6 bases and J lost 6, with 17 bases in between. The chain is built from TRBV6-6 and TRBJ1-2; D perhaps matches TRBD1 (5 bases). Sequencing was carried out using peripheral blood. The clonotype originates from a woman aged 50 to 65 with acute or convalescent COVID-19. CDR3 sequence reads: CASSNGQSAHGYTF. The CDR3, as DNA: TGTGCCAGCAGCAACGGACAATCCGCCCATGGCTACACCTTC.